What follows is one T cell receptor (beta chain) and its context. Antigen unknown. Division of CD4+ cells produced a CD45RA+ naive subset and a CD45RA-negative memory subset. The data derive from a study of shared clonotypes between healthy human individuals. CDR1 and CDR2 (germline): MRHNA, SNTAGT. CDR3 length: 15 residues. V lost 0 bases and J lost 8; bases outside the gene matches: 7. Study-wide results and caveats: Only blood samples were collected, and tissue repertoires likely differ. Relative to their counterparts shared across all four donors, non-shared clonotypes exhibited diminished generation probabilities.

The study ran the assay at deep level. Sequenced by immunoSEQ multiplex PCR; TCRdb stores in-frame clones only, minus some. The table includes 800,000 to 1,200,000 clones, around 78% detected once. Input material: memory CD4+ T cells from PBMCs. Described subset: CD45RA-negative fraction. V gene TRBV6-4 combines with J gene TRBJ1-2, with 9 positions matching TRBD1. This sequence originates from a man aged 18 to 30 in good health. Some clones in this sample may be carry-over from other donors' samples. In DNA form, the CDR3 reads TGTGCCAGCAGTGACTCCTCGGGACAGGGTACCGGCTACACCTTC. Its translation is CASSDSSGQGTGYTF.